This passage covers 31 T cell receptor beta chains from one sample sequenced in a study of blood T cell repertoires in COVID-19. Assay: immunoSEQ multiplex PCR; the TCRdb copy retains only in-frame clones and omits some. The sample lists tens of thousands of clones, over 85% occurring once. Sequencing was done on a sample of peripheral blood. The receptors derive from a human donor in a cohort sampled during active COVID-19.

This rearrangement joins TRBV3-1 (or the pseudogene TRBV3-2) to TRBJ1-1; D is unclear. Trimming pared 0 bases from V and 11 bases from J, leaving 19 bases between. Germline V gene data show CDR1 as LGHDT and CDR2 as YNNKEL (reference sequence). The CDR3 has 15 residues. The CDR3 nucleotides are TGTGCCAGCAGCCAAGATCCAGGAGGCTCCGGCGGGGCTTTCTTT. It is translated as CASSQDPGGSGGAFF.

The V gene is TRBV5-1, the J gene TRBJ2-6; possible D gene TRBD1, 6 bases. The CDR3 covers 16 residues. Germline assignment: CDR1 SGHRS and CDR2 YFSETQ. V was shortened by 4 bases and J by 0 bases, with 11 bases between the two germline ends. CDR3 sequence: CASSTGQTSGANVLTF. The CDR3 region has the DNA TGCGCCAGCAGCACCGGACAGACCTCTGGGGCCAACGTCCTGACTTTC. Based on the CDR3 plus reference TRBV5-1 and TRBJ2-6, the full variable domain is KAGVTQTPRYLIKTRGQQVTLSCSPISGHRSVSWYQQTPGQGLQFLFEYFSETQRNKGNFPGRFSGRQFSNSRSEMNVSTLELGDSALYLCASSTGQTSGANVLTFGAGSRLTVL.

This chain uses TRBV6-1 with TRBJ2-7, with a possible D match to TRBD1 (5 bases). The ends were cut back, 5 bases at V and 3 bases at J, with 14 bases in the middle. The V gene's germline CDR1 is MNHNS and CDR2 SASEGT. The CDR3 runs 14 residues. The CDR3 bases are TGTGCCAGCAGTTATAGTGGGGCGAACTACGAGCAGTACTTC. Its protein is CASSYSGANYEQYF.

This clone has more than one count but fewer than ten. This sequence joins TRBV10-1 and TRBJ2-7, with TRBD1 identical over 11 bases. The CDR3 runs 16 residues. The germline V gene encodes CDR1 WNHNN and CDR2 SYGVQD (reference sequence). V dropped 4 bases and J dropped 4; count of bases not matched to a gene: 9. CDR3 DNA sequence: TGCGCCAGCAGTGTGTCGCGGGACAGGGGGACTTACGAGCAGTACTTC. This encodes CASSVSRDRGTYEQYF.

The chain combines TRBV18 with TRBJ1-2; D remains unclear. Trimming stripped 3 bases from V and 5 bases from J, with 16 bases between. This CDR3 has 15 residues. Germline V gene sequence: CDR1 KGHSH, CDR2 LQKENI. The CDR3: CASSPNPETHYGYTF. In DNA form, the CDR3 reads TGTGCCAGCTCACCCAATCCTGAAACACATTATGGCTACACCTTC.

V and J are TRBV3-1 (or the pseudogene TRBV3-2) and TRBJ2-2, with TRBD2 matching 8 bases. Per germline, CDR1 LGHDT and CDR2 YNNKEL (reference sequence). V was clipped by 1 base and J by 0 bases; unmatched bases: 4. The CDR3 is 17 residues long. The CDR3 is CASSQVLSGTNTGELFF. CDR3 nucleotide sequence: TGTGCCAGCAGCCAAGTCCTTAGCGGGACGAACACCGGGGAGCTGTTTTTT.

J is TRBJ1-1 and V is TRBV15; 8 bases agree with TRBD1. The CDR3 contains 15 residues. Germline CDR1 and CDR2: LNHNV and YYDKDF (reference sequence). With V trimmed by 5 bases and J by 4 bases, 9 bases remained unmatched. CDR3 sequence: CATSGRQGWSTEAFF. CDR3 sequence (DNA): TGTGCCACCAGCGGAAGACAGGGGTGGAGCACTGAAGCTTTCTTT. The variable domain in full, with the rest retrieved from reference TRBV15 and TRBJ1-1, is DAMVIQNPRYQVTQFGKPVTLSCSQTLNHNVMYWYQQKSSQAPKLLFHYYDKDFNNEADTPDNFQSRRPNTSFCFLDIRSPGLGDTAMYLCATSGRQGWSTEAFFGQGTRLTVV.

This chain connects TRBV2 to TRBJ2-1; D perhaps matches TRBD1 (6 bases). The CDR3 runs 14 residues. The V end lost 4 bases, the J end lost 5 bases, and 12 bases lay between the germline ends. Germline V CDR1 and CDR2: SNHLY, FYNNEI. The CDR3, as DNA: TGTGCCAGCAGTGCACAGGGTAATCACAATGAGCAGTTCTTC. Amino acid sequence: CASSAQGNHNEQFF.

In its sample, this clone was seen a few times. V is TRBV12-3 or TRBV12-4 and J is TRBJ1-1, with D unresolved. With 7 bases removed from V and 5 bases from J, the gap between germline ends came to 14 bases. This CDR3 region has 13 residues. The CDR3 is CASTPGAGTEAFF. CDR3 DNA: TGTGCCAGCACCCCGGGCGCGGGGACTGAAGCTTTCTTT.

The chain combines TRBV11-3 with TRBJ1-1; perhaps TRBD1 as D (5 bases). This CDR3 has 13 amino acids. Germline loops: CDR1 SGHNT, CDR2 YENEEA. The V end lost 5 bases, the J end lost 1 base, and 8 bases lay between the germline ends. DNA for the CDR3: TGTGCCAGCAGCCCCGGGGGGAACACTGAAGCTTTCTTT. Its protein is CASSPGGNTEAFF.

The chain uses TRBV3-1 (or the pseudogene TRBV3-2) and TRBJ1-2, with 7 bases fitting TRBD1. Germline V lookup: CDR1 LGHDT, CDR2 YNNKEL (reference sequence). The CDR3 loop spans 14 amino acids. With 1 base clipped from V and 8 bases from J, the junction kept 7 bases outside the gene matches. CDR3 nucleotide sequence: TGTGCCAGCAGCCAAGGGACAGGCCTTGGAGGCTACACCTTC. This codes for CASSQGTGLGGYTF.

The chain joins TRBV7-8 to TRBJ2-7; D uncertain. Germline lookup yields CDR1 SGHVS and CDR2 FQNEAQ. This CDR3 is built from 14 residues. The ends were cut back, 0 bases at V and 3 bases at J, with 9 bases in the middle. CDR3 sequence (DNA): TGTGCCAGCAGCTTAGCTGAGGTAGGCTACGAGCAGTACTTC. The encoded protein is CASSLAEVGYEQYF. Based on the CDR3 plus reference TRBV7-8 and TRBJ2-7, the full variable domain is GAGVSQSPRYKVAKRGQDVALRCDPISGHVSLFWYQQALGQGPEFLTYFQNEAQLDKSGLPSDRFFAERPEGSVSTLKIQRTQQEDSAVYLCASSLAEVGYEQYFGPGTRLTVT.

V usage is TRBV7-9 and J usage is TRBJ1-1, with D uncertain. The V and J ends lost 3 bases and 0 bases respectively, with 8 bases between them. In germline, CDR1 is SEHNR, CDR2 FQNEAQ (reference sequence). This CDR3 spans 14 amino acids. The CDR3 loop is CASSFNTVNTEAFF. The CDR3 bases are TGTGCCAGCAGCTTCAATACGGTGAACACTGAAGCTTTCTTT.

The rearrangement uses TRBV6-6 and TRBJ2-7; TRBD1 might be the D (7 bases). Per the germline V gene, CDR1 is MNHNY and CDR2 is SVGAGI (reference sequence). The CDR3 loop spans 14 amino acids. Trimming stripped 7 bases from V and 2 bases from J, with 15 bases between. CDR3 DNA sequence: TGTGCCAGCACGCCCTCCAGGGGGGCCTACGAGCAGTACTTC. Its protein product is CASTPSRGAYEQYF.

V is TRBV7-3 and J is TRBJ1-4, with 8 bases identical to TRBD1. The CDR3 consists of 15 residues. Germline V gene data show CDR1 as SGHTA and CDR2 as FQGTGA. With V trimmed by 5 bases and J by 7 bases, 9 bases remained unmatched. The CDR3 is CASSQGAGSGEKLFF. In nucleotides, the CDR3 is TGTGCCAGCAGCCAGGGGGCCGGGAGCGGTGAAAAACTGTTTTTT.

Regarding this clone: Other DNA sequences in the sample encode the same CDR3. The rearrangement uses TRBV5-1 and TRBJ1-6, with D perhaps TRBD1 (6 bases). This CDR3 spans 14 amino acids. Germline CDR1 is SGHRS and CDR2 is YFSETQ. V was pared by 0 bases and J by 7 bases, with 8 bases between. The CDR3 DNA reads as TGCGCCAGCAGCTTGGACAGGGCAAATTCACCCCTCCACTTT. Its translation: CASSLDRANSPLHF.

The sample holds a few counts of this clone. V gene TRBV2 combines with J gene TRBJ1-6; no clear D. The CDR3 loop spans 13 amino acids. Looked up from germline, CDR1 is SNHLY and CDR2 is FYNNEI. Trimming shortened V by 8 bases and J by 8 bases, and 13 bases separated the two germline ends. The CDR3 DNA is TGTGCCAGCGTTCGGGATAAAGATTCACCCCTCCACTTT. This gives the protein CASVRDKDSPLHF.

The chain has TRBV9 and TRBJ2-2; no clear D gene. CDR1 and CDR2 (germline): SGDLS, YYNGEE. V was shortened by 0 bases and J by 6 bases, with 12 bases between the two germline ends. This CDR3 is 15 amino acids long. The CDR3 DNA is TGTGCCAGCAGCGTAGGTTCTTATGTCGCCGGGGAGCTGTTTTTT. Translated, it gives CASSVGSYVAGELFF.

The genes are TRBV19 and TRBJ2-3; perhaps TRBD1 as D (5 bases). Deletions cut 1 base from V and 6 bases from J, with 11 bases between. Germline CDR1 LNHDA, CDR2 SQIVND (reference sequence). The CDR3 runs 14 residues. Written as DNA, the CDR3 is TGTGCCAGTAGTATAGGTCCAGGGTGGGATACGCAGTATTTT. This gives the protein CASSIGPGWDTQYF.

CDR3 DNA sequence: TGTGCCTGGAGTGTCCCCCTCCGGGCGGGACCGTGGGAGACCCAGTACTTC. This encodes CAWSVPLRAGPWETQYF. This chain connects TRBV30 to TRBJ2-5; maybe TRBD2 (6 bases). Germline V gene sequence: CDR1 GTSNPN, CDR2 SVGIG (reference sequence). V lost 0 bases, J lost 5 bases, and 22 bases lay in between. CDR3 length: 17 amino acids.

This clone was detected only once. V usage is TRBV7-4 and J usage is TRBJ2-7; D perhaps matches TRBD1 (6 bases). Germline lookup yields CDR1 SGHVT and CDR2 SQSDAQ. Between the trimmed V and J ends, which lost 4 bases and 9 bases, there was a span of 10 bases. The CDR3 length is 11 residues. CDR3 region: CASSSEGGQYF. DNA for the CDR3: TGTGCCAGCAGCTCCGAAGGGGGGCAGTACTTC.

The V gene is TRBV3-1 (or the pseudogene TRBV3-2), the J gene TRBJ2-5; the D is unclear. Germline assignment: CDR1 LGHDT and CDR2 YNNKEL (reference sequence). The CDR3 spans 16 residues. Trimming removed 1 base from V and 1 base from J, with 13 bases in between. The CDR3 here is CASSQAPPGGQETQYF. The CDR3 coding sequence is TGTGCCAGCAGCCAAGCCCCCCCCGGCGGCCAAGAGACCCAGTACTTC.

This clone was detected once. The genes are TRBV4-1 and TRBJ1-1; D may be TRBD1 (6 bases). This CDR3 is built from 17 residues. The V end lost 1 base, the J end lost 1 base, and 16 bases lay between the germline ends. CDR1 MGHRA and CDR2 YSYEKL come from the germline V gene. The CDR3 nucleotides are TGCGCCAGCAGCCAAGTTATAGGGGAACAGGGGAACACTGAAGCTTTCTTT. This gives the protein CASSQVIGEQGNTEAFF.

The CDR3 region has the DNA TGTGCCAGCAGTGTCGCGACACTTAGCACAGATACGCAGTATTTT. It yields the protein CASSVATLSTDTQYF. The gene calls are TRBV2 and TRBJ2-3; D ambiguous. Germline lookup yields CDR1 SNHLY and CDR2 FYNNEI. The CDR3 spans 15 residues. Trimming took off 4 bases at V and 0 bases at J, with 11 bases between the two ends.

J is TRBJ1-1 and V is TRBV4-1; TRBD1 might be the D (6 bases). This CDR3 spans 16 amino acids. V was trimmed by 7 bases and J by 0 bases, leaving 18 bases between them. Germline values: CDR1 MGHRA, CDR2 YSYEKL. The CDR3, as DNA: TGCGCCAGCACCCGTACCGGGACACAAATGAACACTGAAGCTTTCTTT. Amino acids: CASTRTGTQMNTEAFF.

This rearrangement joins TRBV7-2 to TRBJ1-5, with D possibly matching TRBD1 (5 bases). With 4 bases removed from V and 5 bases from J, the gap between germline ends came to 12 bases. Looked up from germline, CDR1 is SGHTA and CDR2 is FQGNSA. The CDR3 runs to 14 residues. CDR3 bases: TGTGCCAGCAGCTCGACAGTTTGGGATCAGCCCCAGCATTTT. Amino acid sequence: CASSSTVWDQPQHF.

This chain links TRBV13 with TRBJ2-1, with TRBD2 matching over 8 bases. The CDR3 extends over 15 amino acids. The V gene's germline CDR1 is PRHDT and CDR2 FYEKMQ (reference sequence). Trimming removed 1 base from V and 5 bases from J; junction bases left unmatched: 4. DNA for the CDR3: TGTGCCAGCAGCTTAGCGGGGGGGATAAACAATGAGCAGTTCTTC. This gives the protein CASSLAGGINNEQFF.

The chain has TRBV7-2 and TRBJ2-7, with D possibly being TRBD2 (7 bases). The CDR3 sequence is 18 residues long. CDR1 and CDR2 from the germline V gene are SGHTA and FQGNSA. V was shortened by 5 bases and J by 6 bases, with 29 bases between the two germline ends. CDR3 in DNA: TGTGCCAGCAGCCAACGGGTAGCGACTAGCACACTAGGGGGCGAGCAGTACTTC. Translated: CASSQRVATSTLGGEQYF.

This chain links TRBV11-2 with TRBJ2-6; TRBD1 is a possible D gene (5 bases). This CDR3 is built from 19 residues. CDR1 SGHAT and CDR2 FQNNGV come from the germline V gene. V was trimmed by 1 base and J by 0 bases, leaving 16 bases between them. In nucleotides, the CDR3 is TGTGCCAGCAGCTTAGGACAGACAGTCCGGAGCTCTGGGGCCAACGTCCTGACTTTC. Translation gives CASSLGQTVRSSGANVLTF.

Written as DNA, the CDR3 is TGTGCCAGCAGTCAACCGGGACTAAGGACCTACGAGCAGTACTTC. Translated: CASSQPGLRTYEQYF. The gene calls are TRBV6-2 or TRBV6-3 and TRBJ2-7; 7 bases line up with TRBD2. Looked up from germline, CDR1 is MNHEY and CDR2 is SVGEGT. CDR3 length: 15 residues. The trim removed 5 bases at V and 2 bases at J, leaving 9 bases unmatched.

The J gene is TRBJ1-6, the V gene TRBV5-1; TRBD1 matches at 7 bases. This CDR3 region has 15 residues. The V segment lost 6 bases and the J segment 7 bases; nucleotides outside the gene matches: 10. Germline lookup yields CDR1 SGHRS and CDR2 YFSETQ. This CDR3 reads CASTTTGTANSPLHF. The CDR3 DNA reads TGCGCCAGCACCACGACCGGGACAGCGAATTCACCCCTCCACTTT.